The clone carrying this TCR beta chain was observed a handful of times. Its target is not known. The data were obtained in a study of early T cells in non-severe SARS-CoV-2 infection. Study details: Unsorted whole-blood RNA was sequenced in bulk, leaving chains unpaired. Study-wide findings and caveats: VDJdb-based matching was biased toward anti-spike CD8 responses and missed private and CD4 specificities.

The CDR3 is 15 residues long. Trimming removed 0 bases at V and 5 bases at J, with 14 bases between. The V gene's germline CDR1 is SGHDT and CDR2 YYEEEE. The library protocol tagged individual cDNA molecules with unique molecular identifiers. Each CDR3 protein is one row after TCRdb ran MiXCR on the 5' RACE reads. Among some 36,000 distinct CDR3 sequences listed, about 5.8% were seen once. Sequencing was carried out using whole blood. The sequence came from an adult who was a healthcare worker with PCR-confirmed SARS-CoV-2 infection or an uninfected control (not recorded which). V is TRBV5-6 and J is TRBJ2-5; either TRBD1 or TRBD2 may supply D (5 bases each). CDR3 sequence reads: CASSLGWGSMETQYF. The CDR3 DNA reads TGTGCCAGCAGCTTGGGATGGGGGAGTATGGAGACCCAGTACTTC.